Included here is one T cell receptor (beta chain) sequence, with context. Germline V gene lookup returns CDR1 SGHNT and CDR2 YENEEA. After removal of 1 base from V and 6 bases from J, the junction contained 9 bases not matched to a gene. CDR3 length: 16 residues. The source of the sample is a study of control samples from healthy donors and cancer patients. Profiling relied on immunoSEQ multiplex PCR, and the TCRdb table lists in-frame clones only, not all of them. The sample yields approximately 70,000 clones, roughly nine tenths seen once. The rearrangement uses TRBV11-3 and TRBJ2-5; 9 nucleotides align to TRBD1. The TCR sequence derives from a man between 60 and 70 years old with colorectal cancer. Sequenced input: PBMCs. This CDR3 is CASSLGGTGTVKTQYF. CDR3 coding DNA: TGTGCCAGCAGCTTAGGCGGGACAGGGACTGTGAAGACCCAGTACTTC.